A selection of T cell receptor beta chains follows, all from one sample in a study of cytomegalovirus exposure and HLA in healthy donors. The data were produced by immunoSEQ multiplex PCR, yet TCRdb's version contains in-frame clones alone and is incomplete. The data show under 150,000 clones, about four fifths seen once. Sequenced: PBMCs. These receptors originate from a middle-aged woman in good health and CMV-seropositive. CDR3s include the opening cysteine and the closing phenylalanine or tryptophan. D genes are given only for firm matches. Only some rows state a clone size, as once, few, many or a class for expanded clones.

clone_size	v_call	j_call	d_call	cdr3_nt	cdr3_aa
.	TRBV28	TRBJ2-5	TRBD2	TGTGCCAGCAGTTTAAGGACTAGCGGTGCGGAGACCCAGTACTTC	CASSLRTSGAETQYF
.	TRBV9	TRBJ1-2	.	TGTGCCAGCAACCTAGGGCAGGGCGATGGCTACACCTTC	CASNLGQGDGYTF
.	TRBV29-1	TRBJ2-3	TRBD2	TGCAGCGTGAGACTAGCGGGAGGGAGCACAGATACGCAGTATTTT	CSVRLAGGSTDTQYF
.	TRBV30	TRBJ2-7	TRBD2	TGTGCCTGGAGTGGTGGCGGGGGTTCCTACGAGCAGTACTTC	CAWSGGGGSYEQYF
.	TRBV5-1	TRBJ1-4	.	TGCGCCAGCAGCCTAATTGGGACACCCAATAATGAAAAACTGTTTTTT	CASSLIGTPNNEKLFF
.	TRBV14	TRBJ2-7	.	TGTGCCAGCAGCCAAGGCGGCCCATACGAGCAGTACTTC	CASSQGGPYEQYF
few	TRBV18	TRBJ1-1	.	TGTGCCAGCTCACCTCCAATGAACACTGAAGCTTTCTTT	CASSPPMNTEAFF
.	TRBV27	TRBJ1-2	.	TGTGCCAGCAGTTTATTGACAGGACGCGGCTACACCTTC	CASSLLTGRGYTF
.	TRBV14	TRBJ1-6	.	TGTGCCAGCAGCCCTGGGACACCACCATTTAATTCACCCCTCCACTTT	CASSPGTPPFNSPLHF
once	TRBV7-8	TRBJ2-1	.	TGTGCCAGCAGCTTAGCCACACAGGGGAGGTCCTACAATGAGCAGTTCTTC	CASSLATQGRSYNEQFF
.	TRBV7-3	TRBJ2-1	.	TGTGCCAGCAGCGATGACAGGTCCAATGAGCAGTTCTTC	CASSDDRSNEQFF
.	TRBV11-2	TRBJ1-2	TRBD1	TGTGCCAGCAGCCACCGGACAGGGGTTGGCTACACCTTC	CASSHRTGVGYTF
.	TRBV5-1	TRBJ2-3	TRBD2	TGCGCCAGCAGCGCCGGGACTAGCGGGTTAGATACGCAGTATTTT	CASSAGTSGLDTQYF
.	TRBV11-1	TRBJ2-7	TRBD1	TGTGCCAGCAGCTTAGGGAGGGACAGGGGGCGCATCTACGAGCAGTACTTC	CASSLGRDRGRIYEQYF
.	TRBV7-9	TRBJ1-2	TRBD1	TGTTCCAGCAGTTCGCGACAGGGTGGCTACACCTTC	CSSSSRQGGYTF
.	TRBV19	TRBJ1-2	TRBD1	TGTGCCAGTTTGCGGACAGGCAATTTCCTCTATGGCTACACCTTC	CASLRTGNFLYGYTF
once	TRBV7-9	TRBJ1-2	.	TGTGCCAGCAGCTTAGGGATGATGGGGGCGATTGGCTACACCTTC	CASSLGMMGAIGYTF
few	TRBV30	TRBJ1-6	.	TGTGCCTGGAGTGGGACGAGGGAAAATTCACCCCTCCACTTT	CAWSGTRENSPLHF
few	TRBV7-3	TRBJ1-1	.	TGTGCCAGCAGCTTAACCCAGGGGACTGAAGCTTTCTTT	CASSLTQGTEAFF
.	TRBV7-3	TRBJ2-1	TRBD1	TGTGCCAGCAGCTCGCAACAGGGGGCGGGGCGGGGTGAGCAGTTCTTC	CASSSQQGAGRGEQFF
.	TRBV7-2	TRBJ2-3	TRBD1	TGTGCCAGCAGCAACCGGGACAGAGGTTCGCAGTATTTT	CASSNRDRGSQYF
.	TRBV7-2	TRBJ2-5	TRBD2	TGTGCCAGCAGAGGGACTAGCGGGGTCGAAGAGACCCAGTACTTC	CASRGTSGVEETQYF
.	TRBV5-4	TRBJ2-1	TRBD2	TGTGCCAGCAGCCCTTCCGGGACTAGCGGGGGATCCTACAATGAGCAGTTCTTC	CASSPSGTSGGSYNEQFF
once	TRBV27	TRBJ2-1	.	TGTGCCACCATGCCCAGCTCCTACAATGAGCAGTTCTTC	CATMPSSYNEQFF
.	TRBV28	TRBJ1-1	.	TGTGCCAGCAGTCCAGATCAGGTTTCTCTAACTGAAGCTTTCTTT	CASSPDQVSLTEAFF
.	TRBV7-2	TRBJ2-7	TRBD2	TGCGCCAGCAGCCCTGGACTAGCGGGGGCCGGTCTCGCGCAGTACTTC	CASSPGLAGAGLAQYF
.	TRBV18	TRBJ2-1	TRBD1	TGTGCCAGCTCACCGGGGACAGTATACAATGAGCAGTTCTTC	CASSPGTVYNEQFF
.	TRBV7-9	TRBJ1-2	TRBD1	TGTGCCAGCAGCTTGGGACAGGGAGATGGCTACACCTTC	CASSLGQGDGYTF
.	TRBV18	TRBJ2-7	TRBD1	TGTGCCAGCTCACCGGACAGGGCTTCCCAGTACTTC	CASSPDRASQYF
.	TRBV18	TRBJ2-1	TRBD1	TGTGCCAGCTCATCAGACAGGGGGCATAGTAATGAGCAGTTCTTC	CASSSDRGHSNEQFF
.	TRBV13	TRBJ1-4	TRBD1	TGTGCCAGCAGCAGGGGGCAGGTCCCCAAAGAAAAACTGTTTTTT	CASSRGQVPKEKLFF
.	TRBV7-2	TRBJ2-7	TRBD2	TGTGCCAGCAGCTTAGCCCCCCTCGGGGGGGAGCAGTACTTC	CASSLAPLGGEQYF
.	TRBV5-1	TRBJ1-1	TRBD1	TGCGCCAGCAGCTCCTACGGGACAGCGAGCACTGAAGCTTTCTTT	CASSSYGTASTEAFF
.	TRBV6-1	TRBJ2-3	.	TGTGCCAGTAGTCCAGGGCGTCACACAGATACGCAGTATTTT	CASSPGRHTDTQYF
.	TRBV2	TRBJ1-3	TRBD1	TGTGCCAGCGAAGGGGACAGGGGTGCTGGAAACACCATATATTTT	CASEGDRGAGNTIYF
.	TRBV28	TRBJ1-4	.	TGTGCCAGCAGTTTACCCCCGCCTAATTCCGGTGAAAAACTGTTTTTT	CASSLPPPNSGEKLFF
.	TRBV2	TRBJ2-7	.	TGTGCCAGCAAACCTGAGTCCTACGAGCAGTACTTC	CASKPESYEQYF
.	TRBV28	TRBJ1-2	TRBD1	TGTGCCAGCAGTGGCCCCCGGGACAGGGGCTACACCTTC	CASSGPRDRGYTF
few	TRBV6-4	TRBJ1-4	.	TGTGCCAGCCCTGGTGGCCCGGCGGCAACTAATGAAAAACTGTTTTTT	CASPGGPAATNEKLFF
.	TRBV29-1	TRBJ2-3	TRBD2	TGCAGCGTGCCGGGACTAGCGGGGAGCACAGATACGCAGTATTTT	CSVPGLAGSTDTQYF
.	TRBV27	TRBJ2-7	.	TGTGCCAGCAGTTTAGGGGGGAGTCTAGGCTACGAGCAGTACTTC	CASSLGGSLGYEQYF
.	TRBV27	TRBJ1-2	TRBD1	TGTGCCAGCAGGACCCGAATGGGCAGGGGGTATGGCTACACCTTC	CASRTRMGRGYGYTF
.	TRBV6-1	TRBJ1-5	TRBD1	TGTGCCAGCATGGACAGGGGGTTTCAGCCCCAGCATTTT	CASMDRGFQPQHF
.	TRBV7-2	TRBJ2-3	TRBD2	TGTGCCAGCAGCGCCGGGACTAGCGGGGAGTATTTT	CASSAGTSGEYF
.	TRBV9	TRBJ2-7	.	TGTGCCAGCAGCCCGAGCATGACCTACGAGCAGTACTTC	CASSPSMTYEQYF
.	TRBV7-9	TRBJ1-5	.	TGTGCCAGCAGCGTATTCGGCAGGGGAGGCAATCAGCCCCAGCATTTT	CASSVFGRGGNQPQHF
.	TRBV27	TRBJ2-7	TRBD1	TGTGCCAGCAGTCCGAGACAGGGGTCCAACGTCTACGAGCAGTACTTC	CASSPRQGSNVYEQYF